The 21 T cell receptor beta chains in this list originate from one sample, sequenced in a study of T cell repertoires in cytomegalovirus infection. TCRdb reprocessed the reads with MiXCR, giving one entry per CDR3 protein. The table shows around 280,000 distinct CDR3 sequences, with about 9.2% occurring only once. Sequencing was carried out using PBMCs. These receptors came from a human donor in good health (CMV status not recorded). Some clones in this sample may be carry-over from other donors' samples.

In its sample, this clonotype was seen once. This chain connects TRBV12-3 or TRBV12-4 to TRBJ1-2, with D perhaps TRBD1 (5 bases). The CDR3 is 14 residues long. Trimming pared 7 bases from V and 7 bases from J, leaving 19 bases between. The CDR3 DNA is TGTGCCAGCACTCGTGGCGGGACGATACGTGGCTACACCTTC. This codes for CASTRGGTIRGYTF.

The V gene is TRBV3-1, the J gene TRBJ2-1; 12 bases match TRBD2. The CDR3 has 19 residues. V lost 0 bases, J lost 0 bases, and 6 bases stayed unmatched. The germline V gene has CDR1 LGHDT and CDR2 YNNKEL (reference sequence). CDR3 protein: CASSQDGLAGGVSYNEQFF. In DNA, the CDR3 is TGTGCCAGCAGCCAAGACGGCCTAGCGGGGGGGGTCTCCTACAATGAGCAGTTCTTC.

Ten or more counts support this clonotype. The chain links TRBV6-5 to TRBJ1-1, with unresolved D. Germline CDR1 reads MNHEY; CDR2 reads SVGAGI. V was clipped by 0 bases and J by 0 bases, with 8 bases between them. The CDR3 is 15 residues long. The CDR3 DNA follows: TGTGCCAGCAGTTACTCACGGAATATGAACACTGAAGCTTTCTTT. Protein: CASSYSRNMNTEAFF.

This clonotype has ten or more counts. The V gene is TRBV28, the J gene TRBJ1-1, with D perhaps matching TRBD1 (5 bases). This CDR3 has 12 residues. The V gene's germline CDR1 is MDHEN and CDR2 SYDVKM. The ends were cut back, 5 bases at V and 11 bases at J, with 15 bases in the middle. The CDR3: CASSPARGRAFF. The CDR3 DNA is TGTGCCAGCAGTCCCGCGCGGGGACGGGCTTTCTTT.

V gene TRBV27 combines with J gene TRBJ1-6, with 9 bases identical to TRBD1. CDR3 length equals 15 residues. The V segment lost 5 bases and the J segment 9 bases; nucleotides outside the gene matches: 8. From germline, CDR1 is MNHEY and CDR2 SMNVEV (reference sequence). The CDR3 nucleotides are TGTGCCAGCAGTGCCCCGGGACAGGGTGGTTCACCCCTCCACTTT. Translation: CASSAPGQGGSPLHF.

J is TRBJ2-3 and V is TRBV5-1; possible D gene TRBD2, 6 bases. V was shortened by 4 bases and J by 7 bases, with 22 bases between the two germline ends. This CDR3 spans 16 amino acids. Germline CDR1 reads SGHRS; CDR2 reads YFSETQ. The CDR3 coding sequence is TGCGCCAGCAGCCTGCATGTTTGGGGGGATTGGAATACGCAGTATTTT. The encoded protein is CASSLHVWGDWNTQYF.

The V and J genes are TRBV20-1 and TRBJ2-1, with D maybe TRBD2 (7 bases). CDR3 length: 17 residues. In germline, CDR1 is DFQATT, CDR2 SNEGSKA (reference sequence). Deletions cut 0 bases from V and 0 bases from J, with 15 bases between. The CDR3 loop reads CSARDSGGALSYNEQFF. CDR3 coding DNA: TGCAGTGCTAGAGATTCTGGGGGGGCCCTCTCCTACAATGAGCAGTTCTTC.

The sample holds many counts of this clonotype. The chain couples TRBV7-2 to TRBJ1-3; D is ambiguous. The germline V and J ends were trimmed by 1 base and 3 bases, with 10 bases remaining between them. The CDR3 runs to 15 residues. The germline V gene encodes CDR1 SGHTA and CDR2 FQGNSA. DNA of the CDR3: TGTGCCAGCAGCTTAGAAAGACGGGTTGGAAACACCATATATTTT. Its translation: CASSLERRVGNTIYF.

The chain joins TRBV20-1 to TRBJ2-2; no definite D call. The V end lost 2 bases, the J end lost 2 bases, and 3 bases lay between the germline ends. The CDR3 extends over 12 amino acids. Germline V gene data show CDR1 as DFQATT and CDR2 as SNEGSKA (reference sequence). The DNA for the CDR3 is TGCAGTGCTAGACTCAACACCGGGGAGCTGTTTTTT. Translated: CSARLNTGELFF.

On this clonotype itself: A much larger clone sits a single nucleotide away, making a read error possible. The gene calls are TRBV4-2 and TRBJ2-1; TRBD2 aligns across 7 bases. Germline-derived CDR1 and CDR2 are LGHNA and YNFKEQ. The CDR3 spans 16 residues. The CDR3 region has the DNA TGTGCCAGCAGCTCACGGGCACGGGAGGCCTACGATGAGCAGTTCTTC. It specifies CASSSRAREAYDEQFF.

The sample holds a few counts of this clonotype. The chain links TRBV28 to TRBJ2-5; 9 bases line up with TRBD1. Per germline, CDR1 MDHEN and CDR2 SYDVKM. After removal of 5 bases from V and 0 bases from J, the junction contained 7 bases not matched to a gene. The CDR3 spans 16 residues. CDR3 amino acids: CASSLFGTGNQETQYF. The CDR3 DNA is TGTGCCAGCAGTCTATTCGGGACAGGGAACCAAGAGACCCAGTACTTC.

At least ten counts were recorded for this clonotype. The chain links TRBV7-6 to TRBJ1-4; 8 nucleotides align to TRBD1. This CDR3 is 15 amino acids long. V lost 0 bases and J lost 7; bases outside the gene matches: 4. Germline CDR1 is SGHVS and CDR2 is FNYEAQ. Here the CDR3 DNA reads TGTGCCAGCAGCTTAGCGGACAGGGCGGCTGAAAAACTGTTTTTT. Its translation is CASSLADRAAEKLFF.

This clonotype was counted many times. The chain recombines TRBV7-2 with TRBJ2-1; D remains ambiguous. V was pared by 5 bases and J by 3 bases, with 14 bases between. This CDR3 region has 15 residues. Germline V gene sequence: CDR1 SGHTA, CDR2 FQGNSA. The CDR3 is CASSPLGQHYNEQFF. Written as DNA, the CDR3 is TGTGCCAGCAGCCCCTTGGGCCAACACTACAATGAGCAGTTCTTC.

This CDR3 is CASSLQGGPEQFF. DNA of the CDR3: TGTGCCAGCAGCCTTCAGGGGGGCCCTGAGCAGTTCTTC. The chain carries TRBV9 and TRBJ2-1; TRBD1 might be the D (7 bases). CDR3 length: 13 amino acids. Germline-derived CDR1 and CDR2 are SGDLS and YYNGEE. The V end was cut by 4 bases, the J end by 9 bases, with 14 bases between.

In its sample, this clonotype was seen many times. The rearrangement uses TRBV14 and TRBJ2-2; 7 nucleotides agree with TRBD2. J lost 3 bases, V lost 5 bases, and 6 bases had no gene match. Germline V lookup: CDR1 SGHDN, CDR2 FVKESK. The CDR3 length is 15 residues. Here the CDR3 reads CASSEGEGYTGELFF. The CDR3 DNA is TGTGCCAGCAGCGAAGGGGAGGGATACACCGGGGAGCTGTTTTTT.

This chain connects TRBV5-1 to TRBJ2-1; D may be TRBD1 (5 bases). Germline V lookup: CDR1 SGHRS, CDR2 YFSETQ. V lost 2 bases and J lost 7, with 19 bases in between. The CDR3 is made up of 16 amino acids. The chain's CDR3 is CASSFDPQGTMNEQFF. The CDR3 DNA follows: TGCGCCAGCAGCTTTGATCCGCAGGGTACGATGAATGAGCAGTTCTTC.

This clonotype was recorded many times. This chain connects TRBV28 to TRBJ1-1; the D gene is possibly TRBD1 (6 bases). The CDR3 covers 12 residues. V was clipped by 10 bases and J by 4 bases, with 13 bases between them. Germline V gene lookup returns CDR1 MDHEN and CDR2 SYDVKM. CDR3 amino acids: CATYSGATEAFF. The CDR3 DNA is TGTGCCACTTACTCGGGGGCCACTGAAGCTTTCTTT.

This clonotype has at least ten counts. The V call is TRBV20-1, the J call TRBJ2-7; 8 nucleotides agree with TRBD1. This CDR3 spans 17 amino acids. With V trimmed by 1 base and J by 4 bases, 15 bases remained unmatched. Germline V gene data show CDR1 as DFQATT and CDR2 as SNEGSKA (reference sequence). CDR3 sequence: CSARVRDRTRGGYEQYV. CDR3 DNA: TGCAGTGCTAGAGTCCGGGACAGGACGCGAGGGGGGTACGAGCAGTACGTC.

This chain joins TRBV14 and TRBJ2-7, with 9 positions matching TRBD1. V lost 0 bases to trimming and J lost 3 bases; unmatched junction nucleotides: 6. This CDR3 has 16 amino acids. Germline CDR1 SGHDN, CDR2 FVKESK. CDR3 in amino acids: CASSQDPTGGYYEQYV. The CDR3 nucleotides are TGTGCCAGCAGCCAAGATCCCACAGGGGGCTACTACGAGCAGTACGTC.

The chain uses TRBV20-1 and TRBJ2-1, with 9 bases fitting TRBD1. The CDR3 is made up of 15 amino acids. CDR1 and CDR2 (germline): DFQATT, SNEGSKA (reference sequence). V was pared by 3 bases and J by 1 base, with 4 bases of the junction left unmatched. For the CDR3, the DNA is TGCAGTGCTAGGGCCGGGACAGGGTCCTACAATGAGCAGTTCTTC. It yields the protein CSARAGTGSYNEQFF.

V gene TRBV4-3 combines with J gene TRBJ1-1; D is undetermined. The CDR3 runs to 15 residues. Looked up from germline, CDR1 is LGHNA and CDR2 is YSLEER. V shed 0 bases and J shed 0 bases, with 8 bases lying between them. CDR3 DNA: TGCGCCAGCAGCCAAGATTGGCACATGAACACTGAAGCTTTCTTT. This encodes CASSQDWHMNTEAFF.